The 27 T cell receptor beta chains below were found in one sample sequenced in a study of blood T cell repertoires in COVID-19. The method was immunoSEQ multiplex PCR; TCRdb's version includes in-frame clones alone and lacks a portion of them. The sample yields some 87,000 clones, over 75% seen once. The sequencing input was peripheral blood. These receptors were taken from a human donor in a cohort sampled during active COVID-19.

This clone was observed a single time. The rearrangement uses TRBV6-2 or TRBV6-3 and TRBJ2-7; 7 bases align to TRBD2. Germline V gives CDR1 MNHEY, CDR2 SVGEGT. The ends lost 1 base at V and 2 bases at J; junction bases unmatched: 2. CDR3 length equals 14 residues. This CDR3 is CASSYWEGPYEQYF. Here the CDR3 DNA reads TGTGCCAGCAGTTACTGGGAGGGACCCTACGAGCAGTACTTC.

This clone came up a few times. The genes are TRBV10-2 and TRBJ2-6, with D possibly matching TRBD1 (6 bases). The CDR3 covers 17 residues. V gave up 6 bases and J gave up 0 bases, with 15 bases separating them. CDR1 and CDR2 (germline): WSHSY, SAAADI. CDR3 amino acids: CASSSQGFTSGANVLTF. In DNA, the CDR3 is TGCGCCAGCAGCTCCCAGGGGTTTACCTCTGGGGCCAACGTCCTGACTTTC.

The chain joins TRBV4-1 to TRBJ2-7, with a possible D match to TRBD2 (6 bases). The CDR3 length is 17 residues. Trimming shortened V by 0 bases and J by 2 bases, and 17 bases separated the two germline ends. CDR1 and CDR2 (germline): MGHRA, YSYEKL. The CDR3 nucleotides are TGCGCCAGCAGCCAAGATTGGCGGGACGCAACTACCTACGAGCAGTACTTC. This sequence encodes CASSQDWRDATTYEQYF.

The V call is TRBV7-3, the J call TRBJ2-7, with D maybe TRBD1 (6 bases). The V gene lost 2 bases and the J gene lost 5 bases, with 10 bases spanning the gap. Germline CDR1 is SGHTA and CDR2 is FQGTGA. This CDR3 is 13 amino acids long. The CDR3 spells CASSLQGHNEQYF. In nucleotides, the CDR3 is TGTGCCAGCAGCTTACAGGGGCACAACGAGCAGTACTTC.

The CDR3 region has the DNA TGTGCCAGCAGTATTACGGGGGTTAACGGTGCAGATACGCAGTATTTT. This encodes CASSITGVNGADTQYF. This chain links TRBV27 with TRBJ2-3; D is possibly TRBD2 (6 bases). Germline V gene sequence: CDR1 MNHEY, CDR2 SMNVEV (reference sequence). V was shortened by 5 bases and J by 4 bases, with 19 bases between the two germline ends. The CDR3 contains 16 residues.

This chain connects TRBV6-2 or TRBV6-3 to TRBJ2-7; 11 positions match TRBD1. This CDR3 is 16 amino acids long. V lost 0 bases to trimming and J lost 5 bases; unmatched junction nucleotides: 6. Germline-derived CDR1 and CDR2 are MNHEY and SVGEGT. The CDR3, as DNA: TGTGCCAGCAGTTACTCCCGGGACAGGGGGTTCCACGAGCAGTACTTC. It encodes CASSYSRDRGFHEQYF.

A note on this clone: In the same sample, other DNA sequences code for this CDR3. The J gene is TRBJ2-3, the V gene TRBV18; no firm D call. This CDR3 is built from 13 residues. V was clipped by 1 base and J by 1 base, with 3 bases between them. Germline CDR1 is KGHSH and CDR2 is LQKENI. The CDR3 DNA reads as TGTGCCAGCTCACCACGAGGCACAGATACGCAGTATTTT. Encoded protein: CASSPRGTDTQYF.

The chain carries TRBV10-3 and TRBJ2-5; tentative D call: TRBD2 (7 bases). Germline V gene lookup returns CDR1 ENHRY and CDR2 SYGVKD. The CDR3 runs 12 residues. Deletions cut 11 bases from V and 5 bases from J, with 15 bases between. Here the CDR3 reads CAVGGGDETQYF. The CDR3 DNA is TGTGCCGTGGGGGGGGGCGACGAGACCCAGTACTTC.

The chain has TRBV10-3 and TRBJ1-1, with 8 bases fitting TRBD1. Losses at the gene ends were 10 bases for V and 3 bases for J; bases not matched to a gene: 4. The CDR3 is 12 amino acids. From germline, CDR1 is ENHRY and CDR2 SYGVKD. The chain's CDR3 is CASQGADTEAFF. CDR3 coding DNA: TGTGCCAGCCAGGGGGCGGACACTGAAGCTTTCTTT.

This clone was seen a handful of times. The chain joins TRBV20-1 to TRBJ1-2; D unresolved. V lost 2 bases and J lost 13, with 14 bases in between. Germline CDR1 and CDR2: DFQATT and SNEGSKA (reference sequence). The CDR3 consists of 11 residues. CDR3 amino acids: CSARPGWEGTF. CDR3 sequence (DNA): TGCAGTGCTAGACCGGGGTGGGAGGGCACCTTC.

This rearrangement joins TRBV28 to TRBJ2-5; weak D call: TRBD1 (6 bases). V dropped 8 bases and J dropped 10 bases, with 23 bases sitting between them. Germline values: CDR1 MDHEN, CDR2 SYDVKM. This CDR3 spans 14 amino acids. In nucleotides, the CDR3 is TGTGCCAGCTCTGTCCGGACAGACAAGAGAAACCAGTACTTC. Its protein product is CASSVRTDKRNQYF.

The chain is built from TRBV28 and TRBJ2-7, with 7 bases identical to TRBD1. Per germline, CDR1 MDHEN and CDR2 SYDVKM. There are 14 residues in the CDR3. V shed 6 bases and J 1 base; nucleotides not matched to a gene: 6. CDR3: CASSPGQRSYEQYF. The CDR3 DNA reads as TGTGCCAGCAGCCCGGGACAGCGGTCCTACGAGCAGTACTTC.

The CDR3 region is CASSPTSGEQETQYF. In nucleotides, the CDR3 is TGCGCCAGCAGCCCCACCTCAGGGGAGCAAGAGACCCAGTACTTC. The gene calls are TRBV5-1 and TRBJ2-5, with TRBD1 as a possible D gene (6 bases). The CDR3 consists of 15 residues. Trimming took off 4 bases at V and 2 bases at J, with 15 bases between the two ends. Germline CDR1 is SGHRS and CDR2 is YFSETQ.

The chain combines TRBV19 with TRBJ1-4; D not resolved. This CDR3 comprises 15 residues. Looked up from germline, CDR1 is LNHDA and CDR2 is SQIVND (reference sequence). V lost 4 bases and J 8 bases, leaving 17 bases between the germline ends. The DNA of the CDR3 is TGTGCCAGTAGTAACCGACTCGGACTTCAGGAAAAACTGTTTTTT. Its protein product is CASSNRLGLQEKLFF.

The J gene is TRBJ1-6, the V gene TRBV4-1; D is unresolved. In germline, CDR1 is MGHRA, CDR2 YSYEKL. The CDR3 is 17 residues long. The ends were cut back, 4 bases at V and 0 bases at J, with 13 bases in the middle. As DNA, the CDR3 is TGCGCCAGCAGCCCCCACACCGCTAGCTCCTATAATTCACCCCTCCACTTT. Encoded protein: CASSPHTASSYNSPLHF.

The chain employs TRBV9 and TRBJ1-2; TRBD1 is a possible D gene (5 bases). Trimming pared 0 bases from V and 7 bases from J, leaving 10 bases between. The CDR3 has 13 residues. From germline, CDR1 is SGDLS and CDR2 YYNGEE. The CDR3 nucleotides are TGTGCCAGCAGCGTAGGACTCGGGGGTGGCTACACCTTC. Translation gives CASSVGLGGGYTF.

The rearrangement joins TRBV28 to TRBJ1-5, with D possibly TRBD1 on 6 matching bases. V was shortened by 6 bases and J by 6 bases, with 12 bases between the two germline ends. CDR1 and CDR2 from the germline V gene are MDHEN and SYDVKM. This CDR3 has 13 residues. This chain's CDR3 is CASSQGGSQPQHF. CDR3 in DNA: TGTGCCAGCAGCCAAGGGGGTAGTCAGCCCCAGCATTTT. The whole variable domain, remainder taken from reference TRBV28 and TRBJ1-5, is DVKVTQSSRYLVKRTGEKVFLECVQDMDHENMFWYRQDPGLGLRLIYFSYDVKMKEKGDIPEGYSVSREKKERFSLILESASTNQTSMYLCASSQGGSQPQHFGDGTRLSIL.

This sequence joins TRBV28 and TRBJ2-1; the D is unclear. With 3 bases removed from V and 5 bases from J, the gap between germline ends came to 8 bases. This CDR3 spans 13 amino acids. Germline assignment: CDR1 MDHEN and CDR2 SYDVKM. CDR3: CASSLIRDNEQFF. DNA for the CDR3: TGTGCCAGCAGTTTGATTAGAGACAATGAGCAGTTCTTC.

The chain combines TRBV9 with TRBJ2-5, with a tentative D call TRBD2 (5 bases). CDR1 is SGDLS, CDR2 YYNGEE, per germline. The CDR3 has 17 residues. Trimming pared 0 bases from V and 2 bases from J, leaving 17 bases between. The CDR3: CASSVGPPWRGQETQYF. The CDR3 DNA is TGTGCCAGCAGCGTAGGTCCCCCGTGGCGCGGGCAAGAGACCCAGTACTTC.

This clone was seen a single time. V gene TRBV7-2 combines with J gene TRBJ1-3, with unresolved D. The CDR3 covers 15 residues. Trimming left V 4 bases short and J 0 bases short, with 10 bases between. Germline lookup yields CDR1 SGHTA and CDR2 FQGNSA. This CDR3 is CASSYSTRSGNTIYF. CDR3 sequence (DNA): TGTGCCAGCAGCTATAGTACCCGCTCTGGAAACACCATATATTTT.

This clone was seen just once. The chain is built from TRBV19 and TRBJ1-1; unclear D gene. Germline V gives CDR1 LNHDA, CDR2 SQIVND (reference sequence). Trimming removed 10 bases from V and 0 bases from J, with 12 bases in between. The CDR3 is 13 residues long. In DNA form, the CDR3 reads TGTGCCACCATGCGGGGATTGAACACTGAAGCTTTCTTT. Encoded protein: CATMRGLNTEAFF. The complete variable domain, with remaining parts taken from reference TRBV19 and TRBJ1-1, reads DGGITQSPKYLFRKEGQNVTLSCEQNLNHDAMYWYRQDPGQGLRLIYYSQIVNDFQKGDIAEGYSVSREKKESFPLTVTSAQKNPTAFYLCATMRGLNTEAFFGQGTRLTVV.

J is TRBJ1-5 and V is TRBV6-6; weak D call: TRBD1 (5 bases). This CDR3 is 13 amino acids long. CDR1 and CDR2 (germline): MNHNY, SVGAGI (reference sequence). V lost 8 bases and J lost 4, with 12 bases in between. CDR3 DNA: TGTGCCAGCGGGGGGGATCCTAATCAGCCCCAGCATTTT. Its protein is CASGGDPNQPQHF.

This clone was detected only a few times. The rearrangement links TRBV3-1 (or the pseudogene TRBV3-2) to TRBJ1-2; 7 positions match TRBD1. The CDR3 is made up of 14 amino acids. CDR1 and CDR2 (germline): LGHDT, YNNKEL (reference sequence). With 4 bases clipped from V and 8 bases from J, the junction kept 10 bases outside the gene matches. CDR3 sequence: CASSPTTTGTGYTF. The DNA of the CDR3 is TGTGCCAGCAGCCCGACGACGACAGGGACGGGCTACACCTTC.

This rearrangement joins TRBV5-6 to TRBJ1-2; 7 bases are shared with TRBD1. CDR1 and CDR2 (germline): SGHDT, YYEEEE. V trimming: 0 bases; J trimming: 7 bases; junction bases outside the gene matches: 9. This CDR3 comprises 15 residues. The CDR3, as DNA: TGTGCCAGCAGCTTGGACCGAGGGGGCTGGGGTGGCTACACCTTC. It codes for CASSLDRGGWGGYTF.

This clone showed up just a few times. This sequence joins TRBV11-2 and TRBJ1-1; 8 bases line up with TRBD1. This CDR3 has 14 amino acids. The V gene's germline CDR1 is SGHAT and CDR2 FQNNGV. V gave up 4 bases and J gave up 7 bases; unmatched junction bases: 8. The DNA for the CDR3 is TGTGCCAGCAGCTCGACAGGGGTGAGGCGTGAAGCTTTCTTT. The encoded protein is CASSSTGVRREAFF.

The CDR3 spells CASSQSNRGYGYTF. For the CDR3, the DNA is TGTGCCAGCAGCCAATCTAACCGGGGCTATGGCTACACCTTC. The chain is built from TRBV7-9 and TRBJ1-2, with D unclear. Trimming took off 5 bases at V and 4 bases at J, with 14 bases between the two ends. CDR1 is SEHNR and CDR2 is FQNEAQ in the germline V gene (reference sequence). This CDR3 is 14 amino acids long.

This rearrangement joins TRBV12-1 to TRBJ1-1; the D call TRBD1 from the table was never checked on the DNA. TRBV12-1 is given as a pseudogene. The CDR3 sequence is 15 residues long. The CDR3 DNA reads TGTGCCAGCAGCTCCTCGACAGGACTGAACACTGAAGCTTTCTTT. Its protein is CASSSSTGLNTEAFF.